These 14 T cell receptor beta chains share one sample of origin, sequenced in a study of radiation and T cells in renal cell carcinoma. As for time point: blood 2 weeks post-SBRT. The treatment was: 15 Gy SBRT to primary tumor, nephrectomy 4 weeks later. Only in-frame clones appear in the TCRdb table, and some are missing; sequencing was by immunoSEQ multiplex PCR. The sample contains more than 100,000 clones, around 90% of which appear only once. The specimen comprised blood, sampled from a patient whose treatment included radiotherapy and nephrectomy. The origin of the receptors is a woman aged 70-85 years with renal cell carcinoma.

The CDR3 region has the DNA TGTGCCAGCAGTCCGCGGGACAGGGGCAATGCTTTCTTT. Translation: CASSPRDRGNAFF. This sequence joins TRBV6-1 and TRBJ1-1; 10 nucleotides agree with TRBD1. CDR1 is MNHNS, CDR2 SASEGT, per germline. V shed 5 bases and J 11 bases; nucleotides not matched to a gene: 8. The CDR3 is made up of 13 amino acids.

The V and J genes are TRBV10-3 and TRBJ1-3; 7 bases are shared with TRBD1. With V trimmed by 11 bases and J by 4 bases, 8 bases remained unmatched. Germline CDR1 reads ENHRY; CDR2 reads SYGVKD. The CDR3 runs to 13 residues. CDR3 sequence reads: CAVRQGEGNTIYF. CDR3 nucleotides: TGTGCCGTACGACAGGGCGAAGGAAACACCATATATTTT.

The chain combines TRBV5-1 with TRBJ2-3; D is possibly TRBD1 (5 bases). The germline V and J ends were trimmed by 1 base and 8 bases, with 8 bases remaining between them. This CDR3 comprises 12 residues. The germline CDR1 and CDR2 sequences are SGHRS and YFSETQ. The CDR3 spells CASSLLDSTQYF. CDR3 nucleotide sequence: TGCGCCAGCAGCTTGCTAGACAGTACGCAGTATTTT.

The chain uses TRBV2 and TRBJ2-1; D unresolved. Per the germline V gene, CDR1 is SNHLY and CDR2 is FYNNEI. CDR3 length equals 10 residues. Trimming took 10 bases from V and 5 from J, leaving 6 bases between them. In nucleotides, the CDR3 is TGTGCCATCTTTAACAATGAGCAGTTCTTC. Encoded protein: CAIFNNEQFF.

This clone occurred a few times. The sample has other DNA sequences that encode this CDR3 too. This chain links TRBV5-4 with TRBJ1-1; D is unresolved. The CDR3 consists of 13 residues. V dropped 0 bases and J dropped 1 base, with 4 bases sitting between them. Per germline, CDR1 SGHNT and CDR2 YYREEE (reference sequence). The CDR3 loop is CASSLDQNTEAFF. CDR3 nucleotides: TGTGCCAGCAGCTTGGACCAGAACACTGAAGCTTTCTTT.

Comment on this clone: This sample also contains other DNA sequences that code for the same CDR3. The chain joins TRBV5-4 to TRBJ2-2; D might be TRBD1 (6 bases). The V gene's germline CDR1 is SGHNT and CDR2 YYREEE (reference sequence). With 1 base removed from V and 7 bases from J, the gap between germline ends came to 11 bases. The CDR3 loop spans 14 amino acids. CDR3: CASSLPGAIGELFF. CDR3 DNA: TGTGCCAGCAGCTTGCCAGGGGCAATCGGGGAGCTGTTTTTT. Combining the CDR3 with reference TRBV5-4 and TRBJ2-2 gives the whole variable domain ETGVTQSPTHLIKTRGQQVTLRCSSQSGHNTVSWYQQALGQGPQFIFQYYREEENGRGNFPPRFSGLQFPNYSSELNVNALELDDSALYLCASSLPGAIGELFFGEGSRLTVL.

The V gene is TRBV19, the J gene TRBJ1-5; no reliable D call. Trimming removed 5 bases at V and 0 bases at J, with 8 bases between. The CDR3 totals 14 residues. Germline assignment: CDR1 LNHDA and CDR2 SQIVND (reference sequence). The CDR3 DNA follows: TGTGCCAGTAGTTGGACTGGTAGCAATCAGCCCCAGCATTTT. Amino acids: CASSWTGSNQPQHF.

The gene calls are TRBV7-8 and TRBJ1-2; a weak D match, TRBD1 (6 bases). The CDR3 extends over 13 amino acids. The V gene's germline CDR1 is SGHVS and CDR2 FQNEAQ. The germline V and J ends were trimmed by 1 base and 5 bases, with 8 bases remaining between them. In DNA, the CDR3 is TGTGCCAGCAGCTTAGGCCAGGGGTATGGCTACACCTTC. Translated, it gives CASSLGQGYGYTF.

This sequence joins TRBV7-3 and TRBJ1-2; D is possibly TRBD1 (5 bases). The V end lost 3 bases, the J end lost 6 bases, and 14 bases lay between the germline ends. The CDR3 has 14 residues. The germline gives CDR1 SGHTA, CDR2 FQGTGA. The CDR3 spells CASSFGGTSNGYTF. The CDR3 DNA follows: TGTGCCAGCAGCTTTGGAGGGACTTCCAATGGCTACACCTTC.

This chain uses TRBV5-1 with TRBJ2-7, with D possibly being TRBD1 (5 bases). V was cut by 2 bases and J by 1 base, with 19 bases left in between. The V gene's germline CDR1 is SGHRS and CDR2 YFSETQ. The CDR3 has 17 amino acids. The CDR3 reads CASSLGGANFKSYEQYF. In DNA, the CDR3 is TGCGCCAGCAGCTTAGGTGGGGCTAACTTTAAATCCTACGAGCAGTACTTC.

The chain carries TRBV27 and TRBJ1-1, with TRBD1 matching 7 bases. V lost 2 bases, J lost 4 bases, and 13 bases stayed unmatched. This CDR3 is 17 amino acids long. The germline gives CDR1 MNHEY, CDR2 SMNVEV (reference sequence). The chain's CDR3 is CASSLATGAPRGTEAFF. The DNA for the CDR3 is TGTGCCAGCAGTTTAGCCACAGGGGCCCCCAGGGGCACTGAAGCTTTCTTT.

The CDR3 protein is CASSAGLAGAKRETQYF. CDR3 DNA: TGTGCCAGCAGCGCCGGACTAGCGGGGGCCAAGAGGGAGACCCAGTACTTC. The chain carries TRBV9 and TRBJ2-5, with 13 bases lining up with TRBD2. CDR3 size: 17 residues. The V segment lost 3 bases and the J segment 5 bases; nucleotides outside the gene matches: 10. The V gene's germline CDR1 is SGDLS and CDR2 YYNGEE.

This sequence joins TRBV7-9 and TRBJ2-1; tentative D call: TRBD1 (5 bases). The length of the CDR3 is 15 residues. Looked up from germline, CDR1 is SEHNR and CDR2 is FQNEAQ (reference sequence). V was clipped by 4 bases and J by 5 bases, with 15 bases between them. The CDR3 loop is CASSSNRGSNNEQFF. The CDR3 DNA sequence: TGTGCCAGCAGCTCCAATAGGGGTTCTAACAATGAGCAGTTCTTC. The variable domain in full, completed from reference TRBV7-9 and TRBJ2-1, reads DTGVSQNPRHKITKRGQNVTFRCDPISEHNRLYWYRQTLGQGPEFLTYFQNEAQLEKSRLLSDRFSAERPKGSFSTLEIQRTEQGDSAMYLCASSSNRGSNNEQFFGPGTRLTVL.

This clone was picked up one time. This chain joins TRBV5-1 and TRBJ2-2; 11 nucleotides align to TRBD1. Trimming at V came to 3 bases and at J to 2 bases, leaving 3 bases not matched to a gene. Germline loops: CDR1 SGHRS, CDR2 YFSETQ. This CDR3 spans 16 amino acids. The CDR3 here is CASSWRTGGNTGELFF. CDR3 coding DNA: TGCGCCAGCAGCTGGCGGACAGGGGGCAACACCGGGGAGCTGTTTTTT.